This TCR beta chain appears in the sequencing data of a study of cytomegalovirus exposure and HLA in healthy donors. The germline CDR1 and CDR2 sequences are GTSNPN and SVGIG (reference sequence). V was pared by 3 bases and J by 6 bases, with 12 bases between. This CDR3 is 14 amino acids long. This cohort consisted of healthy bone marrow donors. In the PCR, 60 Vbeta and 13 Jbeta primers were used. In the authors' workflow: Some 11 million of the 60 million to 90 million unique TCR beta chains counted in a later analysis were shared. Produced via immunoSEQ multiplex PCR; TCRdb's table is partial and in-frame only. That table gives V, J and clone size, and the DNA gave D and trimming. The data show 130,000 to 150,000 clones, 75% to 80% seen once. Points from the study as a whole: TCR association rates varied by HLA locus in a later analysis, with DRB1 highest and HLA-C lowest.

A word on this clone: Antigen: not known.

The receptor was derived from a woman between 18 and 29 years old in good health and CMV-seropositive. The source material was PBMCs. The V and J genes are TRBV30 and TRBJ1-6; TRBD1 might be the D (5 bases). The CDR3 sequence: CAWSAHRTNSPLHF. The CDR3, as DNA: TGTGCCTGGAGCGCACACAGGACTAATTCACCCCTCCACTTT. Full variable domain (outside the CDR3, taken from reference TRBV30 and TRBJ1-6): SQTIHQWPATLVQPVGSPLSLECTVEGTSNPNLYWYRQAAGRGLQLLFYSVGIGQISSEVPQNLSASRPQDRQFILSSKKLLLSDSGFYLCAWSAHRTNSPLHFGNGTRLTVT.